Shown below are 18 T cell receptor beta chains from a single sample sequenced in a study of cytomegalovirus exposure and HLA in healthy donors. Use of 60 Vbeta and 13 Jbeta primers characterized the PCR. Produced via immunoSEQ multiplex PCR; TCRdb's table is partial and in-frame only. The repertoire holds around 91,000 clones, with 60% to 85% as singletons. Sequenced material: PBMCs. The receptors were gathered from a woman aged 35 to 49 in good health and CMV-seropositive.

This clone was counted between two and nine times. The chain couples TRBV4-3 to TRBJ2-2; 9 bases align to TRBD1. The CDR3 length is 15 residues. V was clipped by 4 bases and J by 6 bases; unmatched bases: 6. The germline CDR1 and CDR2 sequences are LGHNA and YSLEER. CDR3 nucleotides: TGCGCCAGCAGCCCCGGGACAGGGTTCCCCGGGGAGCTGTTTTTT. Its protein is CASSPGTGFPGELFF.

The J gene is TRBJ2-7, the V gene TRBV19; 13 bases are shared with TRBD2. This CDR3 comprises 16 residues. J was trimmed by 1 base and V by 5 bases; bases with no gene match: 5. The germline gives CDR1 LNHDA, CDR2 SQIVND (reference sequence). The CDR3 coding sequence is TGTGCCAGTAGTTTGGGGGGACTAGCGGGATCCTACGAGCAGTACTTC. The encoded protein is CASSLGGLAGSYEQYF.

V is TRBV14 and J is TRBJ2-2; TRBD2 matches at 13 bases. The CDR3 totals 16 residues. Trimming removed 4 bases from V and 4 bases from J; junction bases left unmatched: 3. CDR1 and CDR2 from the germline V gene are SGHDN and FVKESK. The CDR3 spells CASSRRLAGGTGELFF. The CDR3 DNA reads TGTGCCAGCAGCCGAAGACTAGCGGGAGGCACCGGGGAGCTGTTTTTT. Using reference TRBV14 and TRBJ2-2 for the parts outside the CDR3, the full variable domain is EAGVTQFPSHSVIEKGQTVTLRCDPISGHDNLYWYRRVMGKEIKFLLHFVKESKQDESGMPNNRFLAERTGGTYSTLKVQPAELEDSGVYFCASSRRLAGGTGELFFGEGSRLTVL.

The chain joins TRBV6-4 to TRBJ2-1, with D possibly TRBD2 on 6 matching bases. The V end lost 4 bases, the J end lost 0 bases, and 13 bases lay between the germline ends. Germline loops: CDR1 MRHNA, CDR2 SNTAGT. The CDR3 is made up of 16 amino acids. The CDR3 DNA follows: TGTGCCAGCAGTGGGGCGGGGTCAAGCTCCTACAATGAGCAGTTCTTC. Translated: CASSGAGSSSYNEQFF.

The V gene is TRBV20-1, the J gene TRBJ2-3; D is unresolved. Germline CDR1 and CDR2: DFQATT and SNEGSKA (reference sequence). V was shortened by 4 bases and J by 2 bases, with 4 bases between the two germline ends. The length of the CDR3 is 11 residues. The CDR3 reads CSAKYTDTQYF. DNA of the CDR3: TGCAGTGCTAAATACACAGATACGCAGTATTTT.

This chain joins TRBV5-1 and TRBJ2-1, with D perhaps matching TRBD2 (5 bases). V was clipped by 1 base and J by 10 bases, with 12 bases between them. Per germline, CDR1 SGHRS and CDR2 YFSETQ. The CDR3 loop spans 13 amino acids. The CDR3 sequence: CASSLIGSGEQFF. The CDR3 DNA reads as TGCGCCAGCAGCTTGATAGGCAGCGGCGAGCAGTTCTTC.

The chain has TRBV21-1 and TRBJ2-3; the tabulated D call, TRBD1, remains unverified against the DNA. TRBV21-1 is annotated as a pseudogene. This CDR3 is 18 amino acids long. The CDR3 reads CASSKEDTGTGRTDTQYF. DNA for the CDR3: TGTGCCAGCAGCAAAGAAGATACCGGGACAGGCCGCACAGATACGCAGTATTTT.

A few counts support this clone. The chain has TRBV5-4 and TRBJ2-2; 14 nucleotides match TRBD2. Germline CDR1 is SGHNT and CDR2 is YYREEE (reference sequence). V was pared by 4 bases and J by 5 bases, with 7 bases of the junction left unmatched. This CDR3 region has 17 residues. The DNA for the CDR3 is TGTGCCAGCAGCCGACTAGCGGGAGGGGGGTGGACCGGGGAGCTGTTTTTT. Translation: CASSRLAGGGWTGELFF.

The count of this clone is one. The rearrangement joins TRBV4-3 to TRBJ2-2; D is perhaps TRBD2 (6 bases). The V end lost 1 base, the J end lost 0 bases, and 9 bases lay between the germline ends. This CDR3 has 16 residues. Germline CDR1 and CDR2: LGHNA and YSLEER. The CDR3 DNA reads TGCGCCAGCAGCCAAGGGTCGGGGGCGAACACCGGGGAGCTGTTTTTT. Amino acids: CASSQGSGANTGELFF.

The chain employs TRBV9 and TRBJ2-2; D is unresolved. Trimming removed 1 base at V and 8 bases at J, with 6 bases between. The CDR3 loop spans 12 amino acids. In germline, CDR1 is SGDLS, CDR2 YYNGEE. CDR3 bases: TGTGCCAGCAGCGTACGAGGAGGGGAGCTGTTTTTT. This codes for CASSVRGGELFF.

V usage is TRBV9 and J usage is TRBJ2-3; 10 bases agree with TRBD2. CDR1 is SGDLS, CDR2 YYNGEE, per germline. Trimming cost V 0 bases and J 6 bases; bases outside gene matches: 4. CDR3 length equals 15 residues. As DNA, the CDR3 is TGTGCCAGCAGCGTAGGTCTAGCGGGAGTGGATACGCAGTATTTT. Translated, it gives CASSVGLAGVDTQYF.

This chain links TRBV11-2 with TRBJ2-7; 10 nucleotides match TRBD1. With V trimmed by 5 bases and J by 8 bases, 18 bases remained unmatched. This CDR3 is 17 amino acids long. Per the germline V gene, CDR1 is SGHAT and CDR2 is FQNNGV. Here the CDR3 DNA reads TGTGCCAGCAGCCCCGCCGGGACAGGGGTTGGACGATTAAAGCAGTACTTC. It is translated as CASSPAGTGVGRLKQYF.

This clone occurred a few times. This chain joins TRBV6-5 and TRBJ1-3, with 7 nucleotides matching TRBD1. The V gene's germline CDR1 is MNHEY and CDR2 SVGAGI. The CDR3 sequence is 14 residues long. V lost 4 bases, J lost 4 bases, and 4 bases stayed unmatched. CDR3 region: CASSSDRRGNTIYF. DNA of the CDR3: TGTGCCAGCAGTTCGGACAGGCGGGGAAACACCATATATTTT.

The chain carries TRBV5-5 and TRBJ2-5, with a weak D call TRBD1 (6 bases). From germline, CDR1 is SGHKS and CDR2 YYEKEE (reference sequence). CDR3 length: 14 amino acids. Trimming removed 4 bases from V and 5 bases from J, with 15 bases in between. Here the CDR3 DNA reads TGTGCCAGCAGCCCACACAGGGAATCGGAGACCCAGTACTTC. Amino acids: CASSPHRESETQYF.

The V and J genes are TRBV9 and TRBJ2-4, with 8 positions matching TRBD2. The CDR3 spans 14 residues. Germline assignment: CDR1 SGDLS and CDR2 YYNGEE. The V and J ends lost 2 bases and 4 bases, in that order; junction bases with no gene match: 2. CDR3 protein: CASSVTGGKNIQYF. The CDR3 region has the DNA TGTGCCAGCAGCGTCACGGGAGGGAAAAACATTCAGTACTTC.

This chain joins TRBV11-3 and TRBJ2-5; 11 bases are a match to TRBD1. Trimming removed 3 bases from V and 5 bases from J; junction bases left unmatched: 5. From germline, CDR1 is SGHNT and CDR2 YENEEA. The CDR3 length is 15 residues. CDR3 protein: CASSFGTGGRETQYF. The CDR3 DNA is TGTGCCAGCAGCTTTGGGACAGGGGGACGGGAGACCCAGTACTTC.

This chain uses TRBV19 with TRBJ1-1, with 9 bases fitting TRBD1. Germline loops: CDR1 LNHDA, CDR2 SQIVND (reference sequence). V dropped 4 bases and J dropped 6; count of bases not matched to a gene: 9. The CDR3 runs to 15 residues. The CDR3 nucleotides are TGTGCCAGTAGTACCTGGGACAGGGAGGGCCCTGAAGCTTTCTTT. Protein: CASSTWDREGPEAFF.

The chain couples TRBV18 to TRBJ2-7; 10 bases match TRBD1. Germline loops: CDR1 KGHSH, CDR2 LQKENI. The junction had 2 bases not matched to a gene; V was cut back by 0 bases and J by 0 bases. This CDR3 is 16 amino acids long. In DNA, the CDR3 is TGTGCCAGCTCACCACCGGGACAGGGGAGCTCCTACGAGCAGTACTTC. The encoded protein is CASSPPGQGSSYEQYF.